Reported below is one T cell receptor beta chain. The sample is drawn from a study of blood T cell repertoires in COVID-19. TCRdb's table, derived via immunoSEQ multiplex PCR, lists solely in-frame clones and lacks some. The sample carries approximately 350,000 clones, 75% to 90% recorded once. Germline V lookup: CDR1 MNHNS, CDR2 SASEGT. The V gene end was trimmed by 3 bases and the J gene end by 0 bases; junction bases not matched to a gene: 8. This CDR3 comprises 17 residues. The rearrangement uses TRBV6-1 and TRBJ1-1; the match to TRBD1 covers 9 bases. Sequencing used peripheral blood. The receptor comes from a woman between 55 and 75 years old with COVID-19, enrolled during active disease. The CDR3 protein is CASSDPTGGRMNTEAFF. The CDR3 DNA sequence: TGTGCCAGCAGTGATCCGACAGGGGGGAGGATGAACACTGAAGCTTTCTTT.